Listed below are T cell receptor beta chains from one sample, sequenced in a study of cytomegalovirus exposure and HLA in healthy donors. Generated by immunoSEQ multiplex PCR, the TCRdb table keeps only in-frame clones and is missing some. This table holds roughly 150,000 clones, over 60% found once. Sequenced material: PBMCs. The receptors here all came from a woman in her 30s in good health and CMV-seronegative. CDR3s include the opening cysteine and the closing phenylalanine or tryptophan. D genes are given only for firm matches. Only some rows state a clone size, as once, few, many or a class for expanded clones.

NA	TRBV7-7	NA	TRBJ2-3	CASSLGAGASTDTQYF	TGTGCCAGCAGCTTAGGGGCGGGGGCCAGCACAGATACGCAGTATTTT
few	TRBV6-6	NA	TRBJ1-2	CASTLRRDYGYTF	TGTGCCAGCACCCTAAGACGGGACTATGGCTACACCTTC
few	TRBV25-1	TRBD1	TRBJ1-2	CASSEREKGQGDYGYTF	TGTGCCAGCAGTGAAAGGGAAAAGGGACAGGGTGACTATGGCTACACCTTC
NA	TRBV2	NA	TRBJ2-5	CASSYQETQYF	TGTGCCAGCAGTTATCAAGAGACCCAGTACTTC
once	TRBV7-9	NA	TRBJ1-1	CASSAGNTEAFF	TGTGCCAGCAGTGCGGGGAACACTGAAGCTTTCTTT
NA	TRBV6-5	TRBD1	TRBJ1-5	CASSYYPRDSMEPQHF	TGTGCCAGCAGTTACTATCCTCGGGACAGTATGGAGCCCCAGCATTTT
few	TRBV25-1	NA	TRBJ2-6	CASRTSGGANVLTF	TGTGCCAGCAGGACTTCTGGAGGGGCCAACGTCCTGACTTTC
NA	TRBV19	NA	TRBJ2-4	CASNGAAKNIQYF	TGTGCCAGTAATGGAGCAGCCAAAAACATTCAGTACTTC
NA	TRBV7-3	NA	TRBJ2-7	CASSLSPGISEQYF	TGTGCCAGCAGCTTAAGTCCGGGTATCTCCGAGCAGTACTTC
NA	TRBV4-1	TRBD1	TRBJ1-1	CASSQEHRGNTEAFF	TGCGCCAGCAGCCAAGAACACAGGGGGAACACTGAAGCTTTCTTT
few	TRBV5-1	NA	TRBJ1-1	CASSRGEGGEAFF	TGCGCCAGCAGCCGGGGGGAAGGAGGTGAAGCTTTCTTT
NA	TRBV27	TRBD1	TRBJ1-2	CASGTGTGGWGNYGYTF	TGTGCCAGCGGAACCGGGACAGGGGGCTGGGGTAACTATGGCTACACCTTC
NA	TRBV5-6	NA	TRBJ2-1	CASSLGGGGGGTYNEQFF	TGTGCCAGCAGCTTGGGCGGGGGCGGGGGTGGTACCTACAATGAGCAGTTCTTC
once	TRBV13	TRBD1	TRBJ2-1	CASSVTPRQGNNEQFF	TGTGCCAGCAGCGTCACGCCCCGACAGGGGAACAATGAGCAGTTCTTC
NA	TRBV7-3	NA	TRBJ1-1	CASMVRGGSSAFF	TGTGCCAGCATGGTGAGGGGAGGCTCAAGCGCTTTCTTT
NA	TRBV4-2	TRBD1	TRBJ2-5	CASSARDSQETQYF	TGTGCCAGCAGCGCCCGGGACAGCCAAGAGACCCAGTACTTC
NA	TRBV9	NA	TRBJ1-1	CASSSVGGAEAFF	TGTGCCAGCAGCTCCGTAGGGGGAGCTGAAGCTTTCTTT
once	TRBV12-5	NA	TRBJ2-7	CASGSSWEQYF	TGTGCTAGTGGTTCCAGTTGGGAGCAGTACTTC
NA	TRBV10-1	NA	TRBJ2-2	CASGFLNTGELFF	TGCGCCAGCGGCTTTTTAAACACCGGGGAGCTGTTTTTT
NA	TRBV19	NA	TRBJ1-1	CASTPTGWNTEAFF	TGTGCCAGTACCCCAACAGGGTGGAACACTGAAGCTTTCTTT
NA	TRBV6-5	NA	TRBJ1-3	CASSLSGTPGNTIYF	TGTGCCAGCAGTCTTTCAGGGACACCGGGAAACACCATATATTTT
NA	TRBV19	TRBD2	TRBJ2-1	CASSIDSGGTSSYNEQFF	TGTGCCAGTAGTATAGATAGCGGGGGGACCAGCTCCTACAATGAGCAGTTCTTC
once	TRBV7-9	TRBD1	TRBJ1-2	CASSPTGRDGYTF	TGTGCCAGCAGCCCGACAGGGAGAGATGGCTACACCTTC
NA	TRBV6-1	NA	TRBJ2-5	CASSETPSGGEAQYF	TGTGCCAGCAGTGAAACCCCCTCCGGAGGGGAGGCCCAGTACTTC
few	TRBV7-2	TRBD1	TRBJ1-6	CASRSDRENSPLHF	TGTGCCAGCAGGTCCGACAGGGAGAATTCACCCCTCCACTTT
NA	TRBV2	NA	TRBJ2-3	CASRGDTDTQYF	TGTGCCAGCCGGGGTGACACAGATACGCAGTATTTT
NA	TRBV5-1	TRBD1	TRBJ2-7	CASSLVQGAYEQYF	TGCGCCAGCAGCTTGGTACAGGGGGCCTACGAGCAGTACTTC
NA	TRBV7-9	NA	TRBJ1-4	CASSPGVTKLFF	TGTGCCAGCAGTCCCGGGGTCACAAAACTGTTTTTT
once	TRBV6-1	TRBD1	TRBJ1-1	CASSRRGLNTEAFF	TGTGCCAGCAGTCGCAGGGGGCTTAACACTGAAGCTTTCTTT
NA	TRBV11-1	TRBD1	TRBJ1-2	CASSLGQGQGYTF	TGTGCCAGCAGCCTTGGACAGGGGCAGGGCTACACCTTC
NA	TRBV5-1	NA	TRBJ2-2	CASSLIQNTGELFF	TGCGCCAGCAGCTTAATTCAGAACACCGGGGAGCTGTTTTTT
NA	TRBV9	NA	TRBJ2-7	CASSVRSASPTYEQYF	TGTGCCAGCAGCGTAAGGAGTGCCAGCCCAACCTACGAGCAGTACTTC
few	TRBV19	NA	TRBJ1-6	CASRRNQGFSLSPLHF	TGTGCCAGTAGAAGAAATCAGGGGTTCTCTTTATCACCCCTCCACTTT
NA	TRBV9	NA	TRBJ2-7	CASSATGLYYSEQYF	TGTGCCAGCAGCGCTACAGGGCTTTACTACTCCGAGCAGTACTTC
NA	TRBV5-5	TRBD1	TRBJ1-2	CASSNLTGGYGYTF	TGTGCCAGCAGCAACCTGACAGGGGGCTACGGCTACACCTTC
few	TRBV18	TRBD1	TRBJ2-2	CASSPSPGQVNTGELFF	TGTGCCAGCTCACCTTCCCCGGGACAGGTGAACACCGGGGAGCTGTTTTTT